This is a list of T cell receptor beta chains from one sample in a study of early T cells in non-severe SARS-CoV-2 infection. TCRdb re-analysed the 5' RACE reads in MiXCR, keeping a single row per CDR3 protein. This sample has tens of thousands of distinct CDR3 sequences, with approximately 4.8% found just once. Sequences were obtained from whole blood. The receptors were sampled from an adult who was a healthcare worker with PCR-confirmed SARS-CoV-2 infection or an uninfected control (not recorded which). The CDR3 runs from the conserved cysteine through the conserved F or W. D genes are given only for firm matches. Clone size is shown for a subset of rows, as once, few, many or a class of expanded clone.

TRBJ2-3 TRBD1 - TRBV9 CASSVGGQSTDTQYF TGTGCCAGCAGCGTAGGGGGACAGAGCACAGATACGCAGTATTTT
TRBJ1-5 - many TRBV28 CASSFSVPRQPQHF TGTGCCAGCAGTTTTTCGGTTCCCCGTCAGCCCCAGCATTTT
TRBJ2-3 - - TRBV24-1 CATSLRTTDTQYF TGTGCCACCAGCCTCCGGACCACAGATACGCAGTATTTT
TRBJ2-2 TRBD2 many TRBV27 CASSDTSGGTGELFF TGTGCCAGCAGTGATACTAGCGGGGGCACCGGGGAGCTGTTTTTT
TRBJ2-7 - many TRBV4-3 CASSQAWGTYEQYF TGCGCCAGCAGCCAAGCGTGGGGGACCTACGAGCAGTACTTC
TRBJ2-1 TRBD1 many TRBV5-1 CATSLATGEASYNEQFF TGCGCCACCAGCTTGGCGACAGGGGAGGCCTCCTACAATGAGCAGTTCTTC
TRBJ2-5 TRBD2 many TRBV20-1 CSAMGLAGVQETQYF TGCAGTGCTATGGGACTAGCGGGAGTGCAAGAGACCCAGTACTTC
TRBJ1-4 - - TRBV10-2 CASSETGAKNEKLFF TGCGCCAGCAGTGAGACGGGGGCGAAGAATGAAAAACTGTTTTTT
TRBJ2-1 TRBD2 many TRBV20-1 CSATSGREYNEQFF TGCAGTGCAACTAGCGGGAGGGAATACAATGAGCAGTTCTTC
TRBJ2-7 - many TRBV28 CASSLRGKTSYEQYF TGTGCCAGCAGTCTGAGGGGGAAAACCTCCTACGAGCAGTACTTC
TRBJ2-1 - few TRBV5-5 CASSLDGFSYNEQFF TGTGCCAGCAGCTTGGACGGGTTCTCCTACAATGAGCAGTTCTTC
TRBJ2-1 - medium-sized TRBV4-3 CASSQDGIRGEQFF TGCGCCAGCAGCCAAGACGGCATCCGTGGTGAGCAGTTCTTC
TRBJ2-1 TRBD2 few TRBV28 CASSRGVSGRAWNEQFF TGTGCCAGCAGCCGAGGGGTTAGCGGGAGGGCCTGGAATGAGCAGTTCTTC
TRBJ2-2 TRBD2 many TRBV29-1 CSVRPGGDTGELFF TGCAGCGTTCGACCGGGGGGGGACACCGGGGAGCTGTTTTTT
TRBJ1-5 TRBD1 many TRBV5-1 CASSSFRTGDNQPQHF TGCGCCAGCAGCTCGTTTAGGACAGGGGACAATCAGCCCCAGCATTTT
TRBJ2-3 TRBD1 many TRBV29-1 CSVTQGAIDTQYF TGCAGCGTGACACAGGGGGCGATAGATACGCAGTATTTT
TRBJ2-1 - many TRBV6-4 CASSPSFGSYNEQFF TGTGCCAGCAGTCCTAGCTTCGGCTCCTACAATGAGCAGTTCTTC
TRBJ2-2 TRBD1 many TRBV6-5 CASSYPGQGTGELFF TGTGCCAGCAGTTACCCGGGACAGGGGACCGGGGAGCTGTTTTTT
TRBJ1-2 - many TRBV20-1 CSARAGATLANYGYTF TGCAGTGCTAGAGCGGGGGCAACTCTAGCTAACTATGGCTACACCTTC
TRBJ2-2 TRBD1 - TRBV12-3/TRBV12-4 CASSGDRETGELFF TGTGCCAGCAGTGGGGACAGGGAGACCGGGGAGCTGTTTTTT
TRBJ1-1 - many TRBV27 CASSHRQGNTEAFF TGTGCCAGCAGTCACCGCCAGGGAAACACTGAAGCTTTCTTT
TRBJ1-1 - few TRBV6-6 CASTDWGANTEAFF TGTGCCAGCACCGATTGGGGGGCGAACACTGAAGCTTTCTTT
TRBJ2-7 - many TRBV6-5 CASSDRPDGLRYEQYF TGTGCCAGCAGCGATCGACCGGACGGATTGAGGTACGAGCAGTACTTC
TRBJ2-7 - many TRBV6-2/TRBV6-3 CASSKDRGTAGGRYEQYF TGTGCCAGCAGCAAGGACAGGGGGACTGCGGGAGGGCGGTACGAGCAGTACTTC
TRBJ2-1 TRBD1 many TRBV28 CASSYGTAPLNKQFF TGTGCCAGCAGTTATGGGACAGCCCCACTTAATAAGCAGTTCTTC
TRBJ1-5 - many TRBV21-1 CASSTGSGYQPQHF TGTGCCAGCTCCACAGGTTCTGGCTATCAGCCCCAGCATTTT
TRBJ2-1 - few TRBV6-5 CASNPSRLRDEQFF TGTGCCAGCAATCCTTCGCGCTTGCGGGATGAGCAGTTCTTC
TRBJ2-1 TRBD2 few TRBV5-1 CASSSGTSGITYNEQFF TGCGCCAGCAGCTCCGGGACTAGCGGGATTACCTACAATGAGCAGTTCTTC
TRBJ2-1 - many TRBV6-1 CASSEPNEQFF TGTGCCAGCAGTGAACCGAATGAGCAGTTCTTC
TRBJ1-4 - few TRBV4-2 CASSQLGSRNEKLFF TGTGCCAGCAGCCAATTGGGTAGCAGGAATGAAAAACTGTTTTTT
TRBJ2-1 - few TRBV20-1 CSAAGTAEQFF TGCAGTGCTGCCGGGACGGCTGAGCAGTTCTTC
TRBJ2-7 TRBD1 many TRBV5-1 CASSAGTGGLYEQYF TGCGCCAGCAGCGCCGGGACAGGGGGCCTCTACGAGCAGTACTTC
TRBJ2-5 TRBD2 medium-sized TRBV7-9 CASSLADSGRGETQYF TGTGCCAGCAGCTTAGCTGACAGCGGGAGAGGAGAGACCCAGTACTTC
TRBJ1-2 - many TRBV7-9 CASSQTGGYTF TGTGCCAGCAGCCAGACAGGTGGCTACACCTTC
TRBJ2-1 TRBD2 - TRBV7-6 CASSPVTSGRGEQFF TGTGCCAGCAGCCCCGTGACTAGCGGGAGGGGTGAGCAGTTCTTC
TRBJ1-1 - many TRBV5-4 CASSSWALSAEAFF TGTGCCAGCAGCTCCTGGGCCTTAAGCGCTGAAGCTTTCTTT
TRBJ2-3 - many TRBV5-4 CASSKGGTIGTDTQYF TGTGCCAGCAGCAAGGGCGGGACGATTGGAACAGATACGCAGTATTTT
TRBJ2-1 TRBD1 few TRBV10-3 CAIRGDRGLLNEQFF TGTGCCATCAGGGGGGACAGGGGGCTACTCAATGAGCAGTTCTTC
TRBJ2-1 TRBD2 many TRBV7-3 CASSLVGLAGAYNEQFF TGTGCCAGCAGCTTAGTGGGGCTAGCGGGAGCCTACAATGAGCAGTTCTTC
TRBJ1-5 TRBD1 many TRBV5-5 CASSQDRVFEPQHF TGTGCCAGCAGCCAGGACAGGGTATTTGAGCCCCAGCATTTT
TRBJ1-1 - few TRBV6-2/TRBV6-3 CASSYSTGAEAFF TGTGCCAGCAGTTACTCGACCGGCGCTGAAGCTTTCTTT
TRBJ1-5 - many TRBV20-1 CSASDPKSNQPQHF TGCAGTGCCAGCGACCCAAAAAGCAATCAGCCCCAGCATTTT
TRBJ2-1 - many TRBV20-1 CSATYGTPSSYNEQFF TGCAGTGCTACTTACGGGACTCCTAGCTCCTACAATGAGCAGTTCTTC